The rows below give T cell receptor beta chains drawn from one sample of a study of early T cells in non-severe SARS-CoV-2 infection. One entry per CDR3 protein, called by TCRdb with MiXCR from the 5' RACE reads. This table has roughly 51,000 distinct CDR3 sequences, around 6.9% appearing once. The starting material was whole blood, obtained at baseline. The receptors were sampled from an adult who was a healthcare worker with PCR-confirmed SARS-CoV-2 infection or an uninfected control (not recorded which). CDR3s include the opening cysteine and the closing phenylalanine or tryptophan. The D gene is left open where the match is weak. Clone size appears in some rows only: once, few, many, or a class for an expanded clone.

length,J,V,size,D,DNA,CDR3
17,TRBJ2-5,TRBV4-1,many,-,TGCGCCAGCAGCCAAGATTGGAGGGCTTCGAGGCAAGAGACCCAGTACTTC,CASSQDWRASRQETQYF
16,TRBJ2-1,TRBV7-2,many,-,TGTGCCAGCAGCCCGCCAGGGGCAGCGGGCTACAATGAGCAGTTCTTC,CASSPPGAAGYNEQFF
13,TRBJ2-7,TRBV20-1,many,-,TGCAGTGCTAGGGGGGCAGCGGACCACGAGCAGTACTTC,CSARGAADHEQYF
15,TRBJ2-1,TRBV10-1,-,-,TGCGCCAGCATGGGCGCGGGGAGCTCCTACAATGAGCAGTTCTTC,CASMGAGSSYNEQFF
16,TRBJ2-1,TRBV5-1,many,-,TGCGCCAGCAGCCGCCGTCTAGGGGGATCCTACAATGAGCAGTTCTTC,CASSRRLGGSYNEQFF
15,TRBJ2-7,TRBV27,few,TRBD1,TGTGCCAGCAGTTTATCGGGGACAGGGGGATACGAGCAGTACTTC,CASSLSGTGGYEQYF
15,TRBJ2-5,TRBV19,-,-,TGTGCCACCGGGCAGGGAGAACTGCCCCAAGAGACCCAGTACTTC,CATGQGELPQETQYF
13,TRBJ1-2,TRBV5-4,many,-,TGTGCCAGCAGTGTGGGGGCAAGGGATGGCTACACCTTC,CASSVGARDGYTF
14,TRBJ2-1,TRBV7-3,many,-,TGTGCCAGCAGCTTAACCGCAGATTACAATGAGCAGTTCTTC,CASSLTADYNEQFF
12,TRBJ1-1,TRBV6-1,many,-,TGTGCCAGCAGTGAAAGGATTGGGAAAACCATCTTT,CASSERIGKTIF
15,TRBJ2-2,TRBV7-2,-,TRBD1,TGTGCCAGCAGCCCCAGGGGGCCCAACACCGGGGAGCTGTTTTTT,CASSPRGPNTGELFF
15,TRBJ1-1,TRBV12-3/TRBV12-4,many,-,TGTGCCAGCAGTTCGGTGAAAAAGGGAGGGACTGAAGCTTTCTTT,CASSSVKKGGTEAFF
16,TRBJ2-2,TRBV5-6,many,TRBD1,TGTGCCAGCAGCTTAGCAACAGGGGCTAACACCGGGGAGCTGTTTTTT,CASSLATGANTGELFF
15,TRBJ2-3,TRBV4-2,medium-sized,TRBD2,TGTGCCAGCAGCCAACTAGCGGGGGGGCCAGATACGCAGTATTTT,CASSQLAGGPDTQYF
15,TRBJ1-5,TRBV18,many,-,TGTGCCAGCTCACCATCTCAGGGAGCACATCAGCCCCAGCATTTT,CASSPSQGAHQPQHF
16,TRBJ1-5,TRBV7-8,many,-,TGTGCCAGCAGCTTATCTGGAGCTTATAGCAATCAGCCCCAGCATTTT,CASSLSGAYSNQPQHF
16,TRBJ2-1,TRBV9,many,-,TGTGCCAGCAGCTCCCCTCCAGGTTTTAGGTACAATGAGCAGTTCTTC,CASSSPPGFRYNEQFF
13,TRBJ1-5,TRBV11-2,medium-sized,-,TGTGCCAGCAGTGACAGCCTCAATCAGCCCCAGCATTTT,CASSDSLNQPQHF
13,TRBJ2-7,TRBV28,few,-,TGTGCCAGCGGGACGGGCCTCTCCTACGAGCAGTACTTC,CASGTGLSYEQYF
15,TRBJ2-2,TRBV11-2,-,TRBD1,TGTGCCAGCAGCTCCCAAACAGGGGACACCGGGGAGCTGTTTTTT,CASSSQTGDTGELFF
16,TRBJ2-3,TRBV4-3,many,-,TGCGCCAGCAGCCAAGATTGGGGAGTCTATGAAGATACGCAGTATTTT,CASSQDWGVYEDTQYF
15,TRBJ1-2,TRBV29-1,-,-,TGCAGCGTTGATTCAGGGATTTCCTCTAACTATGGCTACACCTTC,CSVDSGISSNYGYTF
15,TRBJ1-1,TRBV5-6,many,-,TGTGCCAGCAGCTTGGGGTCATTAAGAGCAGGTGAAGCTTTCTTT,CASSLGSLRAGEAFF
13,TRBJ2-7,TRBV29-1,few,-,TGCAGCGTTGGGCTTCAAGGGTCGTACGAGCAGTACTTC,CSVGLQGSYEQYF
11,TRBJ2-5,TRBV2,-,-,TGTGCCAGCGGGTACCAAGAGACCCAGTACTTC,CASGYQETQYF
15,TRBJ2-7,TRBV11-2,many,TRBD2,TGTGCCAGCAGCTTGGGAAGGGAGGGGACCTACGAGCAGTACTTC,CASSLGREGTYEQYF